This T cell receptor beta chain derives from a study of OX40 agonist ivuxolimab in advanced cancers. TCRdb's table, derived via immunoSEQ multiplex PCR, lists solely in-frame clones and lacks some. The repertoire holds almost 90,000 clones, with roughly 90% as singletons. The ends were cut back, 8 bases at V and 4 bases at J, with 15 bases in the middle. CDR1 is MDHEN and CDR2 is SYDVKM in the germline V gene. CDR3 length equals 14 residues. This receptor was identified in an adult with an advanced solid tumor such as melanoma, head and neck, liver or kidney cancer. The J gene is TRBJ2-1, the V gene TRBV28; no clear D. The sequencing used CD4+ or CD8+ T cells sorted from blood, collected in a trial of the OX40 agonist ivuxolimab. The CDR3 DNA follows: TGTGCCAGCGGCATATTGGGCAGGTACAATGAGCAGTTCTTC. Translating gives CASGILGRYNEQFF.